Listed here are 28 T cell receptor beta chains from one sample, sequenced in a study of Ad26.COV2.S vaccination and SARS-CoV-2 variants. The sample's treatment: around 19 received Ad26.COV2.S at low or high dose, single or two shots; about five received placebo; per-sample allocation not given. Repertoires come from day 63 after the first vaccine or placebo injection. Some clones are missing from TCRdb's copy, which holds only in-frame ones; the method was immunoSEQ multiplex PCR. The table lists hundreds of thousands of clones, roughly 90% of them singletons. Here the sequenced sample was peripheral blood, taken in a trial of Ad26.COV2.S vaccine versus placebo. These receptors came from a person between 18 and 65 years old who received the Ad26.COV2.S COVID-19 vaccine or a placebo.

The gene calls are TRBV28 and TRBJ2-7, with D possibly being TRBD1 (6 bases). Germline V gene lookup returns CDR1 MDHEN and CDR2 SYDVKM. CDR3 length equals 13 residues. V was clipped by 2 bases and J by 3 bases, with 8 bases between them. The CDR3 coding sequence is TGTGCCAGCAGTTTAAGACAGGTCTACGAGCAGTACTTC. It translates to CASSLRQVYEQYF.

The V gene is TRBV6-2 or TRBV6-3, the J gene TRBJ1-2, with D uncertain. Germline CDR1 reads MNHEY; CDR2 reads SVGEGT. The CDR3 has 16 amino acids. The V gene lost 6 bases and the J gene lost 3 bases, with 20 bases spanning the gap. CDR3 DNA sequence: TGTGCCAGCAGCTCAATGGGCCTGGGTGCTGACTATGGCTACACCTTC. Protein sequence: CASSSMGLGADYGYTF.

The chain employs TRBV12-3 or TRBV12-4 and TRBJ2-3, with D perhaps matching TRBD1 (6 bases). The CDR3 contains 13 residues. The V end lost 2 bases, the J end lost 6 bases, and 9 bases lay between the germline ends. DNA for the CDR3: TGTGCCAGCAGTTTAAGGGGGTGGGATACGCAGTATTTT. Its translation is CASSLRGWDTQYF.

The chain is built from TRBV12-3 or TRBV12-4 and TRBJ1-2; D is unresolved. The germline V and J ends were trimmed by 5 bases and 8 bases, with 15 bases remaining between them. The CDR3 covers 13 residues. The CDR3 loop reads CASSPTRITGYTF. CDR3 nucleotide sequence: TGTGCCAGCAGTCCCACGCGGATCACGGGCTACACCTTC.

V gene TRBV27 combines with J gene TRBJ2-1, with D uncertain. The CDR3 extends over 15 amino acids. Deletions cut 5 bases from V and 0 bases from J, with 11 bases between. CDR1 and CDR2 (germline): MNHEY, SMNVEV (reference sequence). CDR3 region: CASSRPLGSYNEQFF. The CDR3 coding sequence is TGTGCCAGCAGTCGACCACTTGGCTCCTACAATGAGCAGTTCTTC.

The rearrangement joins TRBV6-2 or TRBV6-3 to TRBJ2-7, with 7 bases aligning to TRBD2. The CDR3 is 13 residues long. CDR1 MNHEY and CDR2 SVGEGT come from the germline V gene. V lost 2 bases, J lost 5 bases, and 3 bases stayed unmatched. The CDR3 is CASSYAGEDEQYF. Written as DNA, the CDR3 is TGTGCCAGCAGTTACGCGGGAGAGGACGAGCAGTACTTC.

The rearrangement joins TRBV30 to TRBJ2-7; TRBD2 might be the D (6 bases). The CDR3 runs to 13 residues. The V end was cut by 3 bases, the J end by 5 bases, with 14 bases between. Germline values: CDR1 GTSNPN, CDR2 SVGIG (reference sequence). The CDR3 protein is CAWSSLGGNEQYF. DNA of the CDR3: TGTGCCTGGAGCTCACTTGGGGGGAACGAGCAGTACTTC.

In its sample, this clone was seen once. The genes are TRBV28 and TRBJ2-5; perhaps TRBD2 as D (7 bases). Between the trimmed V and J ends, which lost 5 bases and 4 bases, there was a span of 17 bases. Looked up from germline, CDR1 is MDHEN and CDR2 is SYDVKM. The CDR3 length is 15 residues. Written as DNA, the CDR3 is TGTGCCAGCAGTACCTTAGGGGGAGGGATAGAGACCCAGTACTTC. This translates into CASSTLGGGIETQYF.

V gene TRBV25-1 combines with J gene TRBJ2-7; a weak D match, TRBD1 (5 bases). The CDR3 loop spans 14 amino acids. V was trimmed by 5 bases and J by 3 bases, leaving 14 bases between them. Germline lookup yields CDR1 MGHDK and CDR2 SYGVNS. The CDR3, as DNA: TGTGCCAGCAGTCAGGGCCATCAAGTCTACGAGCAGTACTTC. Translation: CASSQGHQVYEQYF.

The chain links TRBV7-9 to TRBJ2-7; D unclear. Germline V gene data show CDR1 as SEHNR and CDR2 as FQNEAQ (reference sequence). The V and J ends lost 5 bases and 6 bases respectively, with 11 bases between them. The CDR3 is 12 residues long. The CDR3 reads CASSPPVREQYF. CDR3 nucleotide sequence: TGTGCCAGCAGCCCCCCCGTCCGCGAGCAGTACTTC.

The V and J genes are TRBV15 and TRBJ1-5; D not resolved. Trimming pared 0 bases from V and 7 bases from J, leaving 7 bases between. Germline V CDR1 and CDR2: LNHNV, YYDKDF (reference sequence). The CDR3 is 13 amino acids. In nucleotides, the CDR3 is TGTGCCACCAGCAGAGATAATATACAGCCCCAGCATTTT. It specifies CATSRDNIQPQHF.

This clone occurred once. CDR3 nucleotides: TGTGCCAGCAGTCGACTGGGGCCCAGTCAAGGCAATGAGCAGTTCTTC. This gives the protein CASSRLGPSQGNEQFF. The chain couples TRBV6-2 or TRBV6-3 to TRBJ2-1; possibly TRBD1 for D (5 bases). Trimming pared 5 bases from V and 6 bases from J, leaving 20 bases between. Germline V gives CDR1 MNHEY, CDR2 SVGEGT. The CDR3 sequence is 16 residues long.

The rearrangement uses TRBV6-4 and TRBJ1-5; D gene uncertain. Germline V gene lookup returns CDR1 MRHNA and CDR2 SNTAGT. Trimming cost V 3 bases and J 7 bases, with 10 bases left between them. The CDR3 covers 13 residues. The CDR3 reads CASSEGSGQPQHF. CDR3 DNA: TGTGCCAGCAGTGAGGGGTCGGGACAGCCCCAGCATTTT.

This clone has just one count. The chain employs TRBV15 and TRBJ2-2; a weak D match, TRBD2 (5 bases). This CDR3 has 20 residues. Germline V gives CDR1 LNHNV, CDR2 YYDKDF (reference sequence). The ends were cut back, 3 bases at V and 3 bases at J, with 26 bases in the middle. Here the CDR3 reads CATSSPTAPRTARDTGELFF. DNA for the CDR3: TGTGCCACCAGCAGTCCTACCGCTCCTAGAACTGCGAGGGACACCGGGGAGCTGTTTTTT.

This clone turned up a few times. This CDR3 is also generated by other DNA sequences in the sample. This chain uses TRBV20-1 with TRBJ2-7; 7 bases fit TRBD1. Germline assignment: CDR1 DFQATT and CDR2 SNEGSKA (reference sequence). CDR3 length: 11 residues. V lost 3 bases and J lost 6; bases outside the gene matches: 2. The CDR3 nucleotides read TGCAGTGCTAGTCCAGGGGGCGAGCAGTACTTC. This encodes CSASPGGEQYF.

The chain joins TRBV7-9 to TRBJ2-2; perhaps TRBD2 as D (5 bases). This CDR3 spans 15 amino acids. Germline V CDR1 and CDR2: SEHNR, FQNEAQ (reference sequence). Trimming removed 6 bases from V and 7 bases from J, with 18 bases in between. The CDR3 coding sequence is TGTGCCAGCAGACCTTCCGACCCGGGGTTCGGGGAGCTGTTTTTT. Translation gives CASRPSDPGFGELFF. Full variable domain (rest looked up from reference TRBV7-9 and TRBJ2-2): DTGVSQNPRHKITKRGQNVTFRCDPISEHNRLYWYRQTLGQGPEFLTYFQNEAQLEKSRLLSDRFSAERPKGSFSTLEIQRTEQGDSAMYLCASRPSDPGFGELFFGEGSRLTVL.

V usage is TRBV4-3 and J usage is TRBJ1-1; D might be TRBD1 (5 bases). The V gene lost 0 bases and the J gene lost 10 bases, with 18 bases spanning the gap. The CDR3 totals 15 residues. Germline values: CDR1 LGHNA, CDR2 YSLEER. The CDR3: CASSQDGVGGRVAFF. Written as DNA, the CDR3 is TGCGCCAGCAGCCAAGATGGAGTGGGAGGCAGGGTAGCTTTCTTT.

V gene TRBV6-6 combines with J gene TRBJ1-1; D not resolved. Germline V gene data show CDR1 as MNHNY and CDR2 as SVGAGI (reference sequence). With 0 bases removed from V and 4 bases from J, the gap between germline ends came to 6 bases. CDR3 length equals 13 residues. The CDR3 spells CASSYSKGTEAFF. The CDR3 DNA follows: TGTGCCAGCAGTTACTCGAAGGGCACTGAAGCTTTCTTT.

This clone was observed a handful of times. CDR3 coding DNA: TGTGCCAGAGGGAGGGTTCGGAGTAACACCGGGGAGCTGTTTTTT. This translates into CARGRVRSNTGELFF. The chain couples TRBV19 to TRBJ2-2; TRBD2 aligns across 7 bases. Germline lookup yields CDR1 LNHDA and CDR2 SQIVND (reference sequence). Trimming cost V 9 bases and J 2 bases; bases outside gene matches: 9. This CDR3 has 15 amino acids.

The CDR3 here is CASSGDRAGEQYF. The DNA of the CDR3 is TGTGCCAGTAGTGGGGACAGGGCCGGCGAGCAGTACTTC. The chain joins TRBV19 to TRBJ2-7; 9 nucleotides align to TRBD1. The length of the CDR3 is 13 residues. The J segment lost 6 bases and the V segment lost 5 bases, leaving 5 bases of the junction unmatched. Per the germline V gene, CDR1 is LNHDA and CDR2 is SQIVND (reference sequence).

The chain employs TRBV9 and TRBJ2-1; 12 nucleotides agree with TRBD2. Germline trimming cut 0 bases from V and 4 bases from J; bases unmatched to any gene: 8. CDR3 length: 18 residues. Germline V lookup: CDR1 SGDLS, CDR2 YYNGEE. CDR3 sequence reads: CASSVEWLAGGKYNEQFF. The CDR3 DNA sequence: TGTGCCAGCAGCGTAGAGTGGCTAGCGGGAGGGAAATACAATGAGCAGTTCTTC.

The chain recombines TRBV12-3 or TRBV12-4 with TRBJ1-6; 7 bases are a match to TRBD1. V dropped 5 bases and J dropped 10; count of bases not matched to a gene: 5. The CDR3 extends over 13 amino acids. CDR3 nucleotide sequence: TGTGCCAGCAGTACAGGGGTGGAATCACCCCTCCACTTT. This gives the protein CASSTGVESPLHF.

This chain joins TRBV4-2 and TRBJ2-1, with TRBD2 matching 11 bases. Germline values: CDR1 LGHNA, CDR2 YNFKEQ. CDR3 length: 18 residues. With 3 bases clipped from V and 7 bases from J, the junction kept 14 bases outside the gene matches. CDR3 coding DNA: TGTGCCAGCAGCCATCCCATCTCAATAGCGGGGGGGCGGAATGAGCAGTTCTTC. Its translation is CASSHPISIAGGRNEQFF.

This sequence joins TRBV9 and TRBJ2-1, with 8 bases fitting TRBD2. Germline V gene data show CDR1 as SGDLS and CDR2 as YYNGEE. V gave up 0 bases and J gave up 5 bases; unmatched junction bases: 4. The CDR3 spans 15 residues. The CDR3 sequence: CASSVGGGRNNEQFF. The CDR3 DNA follows: TGTGCCAGCAGCGTAGGTGGCGGGAGGAACAATGAGCAGTTCTTC.

The V and J genes are TRBV7-2 and TRBJ2-1, with TRBD2 matching 8 bases. Germline V CDR1 and CDR2: SGHTA, FQGNSA. With V trimmed by 6 bases and J by 3 bases, 16 bases remained unmatched. The CDR3 is made up of 18 amino acids. The CDR3 spells CASSSRAGADIIYNEQFF. The CDR3 DNA sequence: TGTGCCAGCAGTTCCAGAGCGGGGGCGGACATAATCTACAATGAGCAGTTCTTC.

The rearrangement joins TRBV5-3 to TRBJ2-5; 7 nucleotides line up with TRBD2. TRBV5-3 is sorted into the ORF group, with uncertain function. The CDR3 is made up of 16 amino acids. V lost 2 bases and J lost 4; bases outside the gene matches: 11. The CDR3 region is CARSFWSSGGLETQYF. Written as DNA, the CDR3 is TGTGCCAGAAGCTTTTGGTCTAGCGGCGGGCTAGAGACCCAGTACTTC.

V and J are TRBV30 and TRBJ2-5, with TRBD1 matching over 7 bases. CDR3 length equals 15 residues. Germline V gives CDR1 GTSNPN, CDR2 SVGIG (reference sequence). Trimming took 0 bases from V and 1 from J; bases not matched to a gene: 5. CDR3 in amino acids: CAWSVQGMLQETQYF. The CDR3, as DNA: TGTGCCTGGAGTGTACAGGGGATGCTCCAAGAGACCCAGTACTTC.

This rearrangement joins TRBV6-2 or TRBV6-3 to TRBJ2-1; 12 positions agree with TRBD2. The CDR3 length is 21 residues. Unmatched junction bases numbered 15, after V lost 1 base and J lost 2 bases. Germline CDR1 MNHEY, CDR2 SVGEGT. The CDR3 spells CASSYFHRRSSGRVTYNEQFF. The CDR3 DNA is TGTGCCAGCAGTTACTTCCACCGGCGATCTAGCGGGAGGGTCACCTACAATGAGCAGTTCTTC.